Each of the 30 T cell receptor beta chains below was sequenced from the same sample in a study of neurological immune-mediated disorders. Each CDR3 protein gets one entry after TCRdb re-called the 5' RACE reads with MiXCR. The data contain about 48,000 distinct CDR3 sequences, around a tenth of them singletons. The sample consisted of PBMCs. These receptors were taken from a middle-aged woman with HTLV-1-associated myelopathy (HAM/TSP).

The J gene is TRBJ2-5, the V gene TRBV9, with TRBD2 matching over 8 bases. The CDR3 spans 15 residues. Germline CDR1 reads SGDLS; CDR2 reads YYNGEE. V trimming: 4 bases; J trimming: 5 bases; junction bases outside the gene matches: 10. This CDR3 reads CASSPAGASGETQYF. The DNA for the CDR3 is TGTGCCAGCAGCCCAGCGGGGGCTAGCGGGGAGACCCAGTACTTC.

This clonotype showed up many times. This rearrangement joins TRBV4-1 to TRBJ1-4, with D unclear. Per germline, CDR1 MGHRA and CDR2 YSYEKL. The CDR3 is 14 residues long. V lost 2 bases, J lost 8 bases, and 12 bases lay in between. The CDR3 reads CASSQRGEDEKLFF. CDR3 nucleotide sequence: TGCGCCAGCAGCCAACGTGGGGAAGACGAAAAACTGTTTTTT.

This clonotype was recorded many times. The V call is TRBV5-1, the J call TRBJ1-1; D remains unclear. The CDR3 has 15 residues. The germline V and J ends were trimmed by 2 bases and 3 bases, with 14 bases remaining between them. From germline, CDR1 is SGHRS and CDR2 YFSETQ. DNA of the CDR3: TGCGCCAGCAGCTTTGGCCTTGCCGAAGACACTGAAGCTTTCTTT. This codes for CASSFGLAEDTEAFF.

The chain is built from TRBV9 and TRBJ2-1; TRBD2 might be the D (7 bases). The CDR3 extends over 15 amino acids. Trimming left V 1 base short and J 7 bases short, with 15 bases between. The germline gives CDR1 SGDLS, CDR2 YYNGEE. CDR3 coding DNA: TGTGCCAGCAGCGTAACTACGGGGGGCGCGAATGAGCAGTTCTTC. It yields the protein CASSVTTGGANEQFF.

V usage is TRBV5-1 and J usage is TRBJ2-1; D call uncertain. The CDR3 has 13 residues. Trimming took 3 bases from V and 13 from J, leaving 17 bases between them. Germline V gene lookup returns CDR1 SGHRS and CDR2 YFSETQ. CDR3 in DNA: TGCGCCAGCAGCTGGGTGGACCAAAGGGATCAGTTCTTC. Protein product: CASSWVDQRDQFF.

This clonotype was seen at least ten times. The rearrangement links TRBV7-9 to TRBJ2-2; D unresolved. The V end lost 3 bases, the J end lost 2 bases, and 13 bases lay between the germline ends. The CDR3 covers 16 residues. Germline V gives CDR1 SEHNR, CDR2 FQNEAQ (reference sequence). CDR3 protein: CASSFPPEPNTGELFF. The CDR3 region has the DNA TGTGCCAGCAGCTTTCCCCCCGAACCTAACACCGGGGAGCTGTTTTTT.

This clonotype showed up just a few times. This chain links TRBV10-3 with TRBJ2-1, with D tentatively TRBD2 (6 bases). The germline V and J ends were trimmed by 0 bases and 12 bases, with 12 bases remaining between them. Germline CDR1 ENHRY, CDR2 SYGVKD. The CDR3 loop spans 13 amino acids. CDR3 amino acids: CAISESSGGVQFF. In DNA, the CDR3 is TGTGCCATCAGTGAGTCTAGCGGTGGGGTGCAGTTCTTC.

There are many counts of this clonotype. The J gene is TRBJ1-1, the V gene TRBV5-5; a possible D gene is TRBD1 (5 bases). There are 14 residues in the CDR3. V was pared by 3 bases and J by 0 bases, with 9 bases between. Germline assignment: CDR1 SGHKS and CDR2 YYEKEE (reference sequence). CDR3 nucleotides: TGTGCCAGCAGCTCGGACACAATGAACACTGAAGCTTTCTTT. Amino acids: CASSSDTMNTEAFF.

As for this clonotype: This CDR3 is missing its conserved last phenylalanine or tryptophan, likely due to a read error. The chain couples TRBV15 to TRBJ2-4; D call uncertain. The CDR3 has 17 amino acids. V lost 3 bases to trimming and J lost 7 bases, with 22 bases between them. Germline V gene lookup returns CDR1 LNHNV and CDR2 YYDKDF (reference sequence). CDR3 amino acids: CATSSIRSGEGWNIQYY. Here the CDR3 DNA reads TGTGCCACCAGCAGTATACGTAGTGGGGAAGGGTGGAACATTCAGTACTAC.

This clonotype was found many times. This chain joins TRBV20-1 and TRBJ2-1; the D is unclear. Looked up from germline, CDR1 is DFQATT and CDR2 is SNEGSKA (reference sequence). V dropped 0 bases and J dropped 7 bases, with 4 bases sitting between them. The CDR3 has 11 residues. The CDR3: CSARDINEQFF. CDR3 coding DNA: TGCAGTGCTAGAGATATAAATGAGCAGTTCTTC.

This clonotype was seen ten or more times. V and J are TRBV6-1 and TRBJ1-5; D uncertain. The V gene's germline CDR1 is MNHNS and CDR2 SASEGT. The CDR3 consists of 13 residues. V dropped 4 bases and J dropped 1 base, with 5 bases sitting between them. The CDR3 coding sequence is TGTGCCAGCAGTGGAAACAGCAATCAGCCCCAGCATTTT. Translated: CASSGNSNQPQHF.

About this clonotype itself: A much larger clone lies one base from this, so it may be a read error. This sequence joins TRBV5-1 and TRBJ1-4, with D unclear. Per germline, CDR1 SGHRS and CDR2 YFSETQ. The CDR3 loop spans 14 amino acids. V was clipped by 4 bases and J by 8 bases, with 15 bases between them. The CDR3 loop is CASSRSRVEEKLFF. The CDR3 coding sequence is TGCGCCAGCAGCCGCTCGCGGGTGGAGGAAAAACTGTTTTTT.

This clonotype appeared many times. The chain links TRBV7-3 to TRBJ2-1; D uncertain. This CDR3 spans 13 amino acids. The ends were cut back, 0 bases at V and 9 bases at J, with 9 bases in the middle. Germline CDR1 and CDR2: SGHTA and FQGTGA. The CDR3 protein is CASSLTDGGEQFF. CDR3 in DNA: TGTGCCAGCAGCTTAACGGACGGTGGTGAGCAGTTCTTC.

This clonotype came up many times. The rearrangement links TRBV7-2 to TRBJ2-5; D assignment may be TRBD1 or TRBD2 (5 bases each). V lost 3 bases, J lost 4 bases, and 15 bases lay in between. CDR3 length: 15 residues. Germline V gene data show CDR1 as SGHTA and CDR2 as FQGNSA. CDR3 nucleotides: TGTGCCAGCAGCTTCGGGGCAGGAGAAAGAGAGACCCAGTACTTC. Its translation: CASSFGAGERETQYF. Full variable domain (outside the CDR3, taken from reference TRBV7-2 and TRBJ2-5): GAGVSQSPSNKVTEKGKDVELRCDPISGHTALYWYRQSLGQGLEFLIYFQGNSAPDKSGLPSDRFSAERTGGSVSTLTIQRTQQEDSAVYLCASSFGAGERETQYFGPGTRLLVL.

This clonotype was recorded at least ten times. The chain recombines TRBV7-3 with TRBJ1-2; 8 nucleotides match TRBD1. The V gene's germline CDR1 is SGHTA and CDR2 FQGTGA. This CDR3 has 13 amino acids. V gave up 2 bases and J gave up 5 bases; unmatched junction bases: 1. DNA of the CDR3: TGTGCCAGCAGCTTAGACAGGGGTTATGGCTACACCTTC. It translates to CASSLDRGYGYTF.

This clonotype has ten or more counts. This rearrangement joins TRBV7-9 to TRBJ1-1; D is uncertain. V was clipped by 4 bases and J by 1 base, with 10 bases between them. The length of the CDR3 is 14 residues. CDR1 and CDR2 (germline): SEHNR, FQNEAQ (reference sequence). The CDR3 sequence: CASSSPGRNTEAFF. CDR3 coding DNA: TGTGCCAGCAGCTCGCCCGGGCGGAACACTGAAGCTTTCTTT.

There are many counts of this clonotype. The chain recombines TRBV11-3 with TRBJ1-2; 8 nucleotides align to TRBD1. With 6 bases clipped from V and 4 bases from J, the junction kept 4 bases outside the gene matches. This CDR3 contains 13 residues. The germline V gene encodes CDR1 SGHNT and CDR2 YENEEA. Here the CDR3 reads CASSLDRAYGYTF. CDR3 DNA: TGTGCCAGCAGTCTGGACAGGGCCTATGGCTACACCTTC.

This clonotype showed up many times. V is TRBV5-1 and J is TRBJ1-1; D may be TRBD1 (6 bases). The CDR3 extends over 17 amino acids. The V gene lost 5 bases and the J gene lost 5 bases, with 25 bases spanning the gap. Germline CDR1 is SGHRS and CDR2 is YFSETQ. The CDR3 DNA sequence: TGCGCCAGCAGTACTCCGCTCCGCGGGAGGGGGGGGACTGAAGCTTTCTTT. Residues: CASSTPLRGRGGTEAFF. The variable domain in full, with the rest retrieved from reference TRBV5-1 and TRBJ1-1, is KAGVTQTPRYLIKTRGQQVTLSCSPISGHRSVSWYQQTPGQGLQFLFEYFSETQRNKGNFPGRFSGRQFSNSRSEMNVSTLELGDSALYLCASSTPLRGRGGTEAFFGQGTRLTVV.

There are many counts of this clonotype. This rearrangement joins TRBV5-6 to TRBJ2-7; TRBD2 matches 8 bases. The germline CDR1 and CDR2 sequences are SGHDT and YYEEEE. V was clipped by 1 base and J by 3 bases; unmatched bases: 18. The length of the CDR3 is 19 residues. The CDR3 region is CASSLLKKQFRGGFYEQYF. The CDR3 DNA is TGTGCCAGCAGCTTGTTGAAGAAACAATTTCGGGGGGGATTCTACGAGCAGTACTTC. Full variable domain (outside the CDR3, taken from reference TRBV5-6 and TRBJ2-7): DAGVTQSPTHLIKTRGQQVTLRCSPKSGHDTVSWYQQALGQGPQFIFQYYEEEERQRGNFPDRFSGHQFPNYSSELNVNALLLGDSALYLCASSLLKKQFRGGFYEQYFGPGTRLTVT.

This clonotype has more than one count but fewer than ten. This chain connects TRBV7-8 to TRBJ1-1; D ambiguous. In germline, CDR1 is SGHVS, CDR2 FQNEAQ. CDR3 size: 13 residues. Trimming left V 2 bases short and J 4 bases short, with 8 bases between. CDR3 sequence (DNA): TGTGCCAGCAGCTTAAGGGAACGCACTGAAGCTTTCTTT. Its protein product is CASSLRERTEAFF.

Turning to this clonotype: A much larger clone lies a single base off, so this may be a read error. This chain connects TRBV7-2 to TRBJ2-7; 12 bases align to TRBD2. Germline CDR1 reads SGHTA; CDR2 reads FQGNSA. The CDR3 has 17 residues. The CDR3 DNA is TGTTCCAGCAGCCCCCTAGCGGGGGGGGGTTTCTCCTACGAGCAGTACTTC. Its translation is CSSSPLAGGGFSYEQYF.

This clonotype was counted only a few times. The rearrangement uses TRBV2 and TRBJ1-6; no clear D. Trimming pared 4 bases from V and 8 bases from J, leaving 12 bases between. The CDR3 sequence is 14 residues long. The V gene's germline CDR1 is SNHLY and CDR2 FYNNEI. In DNA, the CDR3 is TGTGCCAGCAGTGCTGGATCGGATGATTCACCCCTCCACTTT. This sequence encodes CASSAGSDDSPLHF.

This clonotype was seen many times. The gene calls are TRBV27 and TRBJ2-1, with D maybe TRBD1 (6 bases). The CDR3 has 15 amino acids. Germline V gene data show CDR1 as MNHEY and CDR2 as SMNVEV (reference sequence). V dropped 2 bases and J dropped 5 bases, with 13 bases sitting between them. The chain's CDR3 is CASSLTRGRNNEQFF. DNA of the CDR3: TGTGCCAGCAGTTTAACCAGGGGTAGGAACAATGAGCAGTTCTTC.

Many counts were recorded for this clonotype. The rearrangement links TRBV5-1 to TRBJ2-3; 8 bases are a match to TRBD2. Germline loops: CDR1 SGHRS, CDR2 YFSETQ. Trimming at V came to 4 bases and at J to 2 bases, leaving 9 bases not matched to a gene. This CDR3 is built from 16 residues. DNA of the CDR3: TGCGCCAGCAGCCTAAGAATAGCGGGGCACACAGATACGCAGTATTTT. It codes for CASSLRIAGHTDTQYF.

V usage is TRBV6-1 and J usage is TRBJ1-1; TRBD1 is a possible D gene (5 bases). With 1 base removed from V and 4 bases from J, the gap between germline ends came to 10 bases. This CDR3 spans 14 amino acids. Germline-derived CDR1 and CDR2 are MNHNS and SASEGT. CDR3 sequence reads: CASSEDWGGTEAFF. In nucleotides, the CDR3 is TGTGCCAGCAGTGAAGACTGGGGGGGCACTGAAGCTTTCTTT.

J is TRBJ2-2 and V is TRBV12-3 or TRBV12-4, with a tentative D call TRBD1 (6 bases). The CDR3 sequence is 15 residues long. The germline V and J ends were trimmed by 3 bases and 10 bases, with 18 bases remaining between them. Here the CDR3 reads CASSFEQGAGVELFF. The CDR3 DNA is TGTGCCAGCAGTTTCGAACAGGGTGCCGGCGTGGAGCTGTTTTTT.

This clonotype was seen many times. The CDR3 nucleotides are TGCAGCGCCATGAAATCATTCGGACTAGCGGGGGACAATGAGCAGTTCTTC. Translation: CSAMKSFGLAGDNEQFF. This chain joins TRBV29-1 and TRBJ2-1, with TRBD2 matching over 13 bases. The junction had 14 bases not matched to a gene; V was cut back by 7 bases and J by 5 bases. The CDR3 consists of 17 residues. The germline V gene encodes CDR1 SQVTM and CDR2 ANQGSEA.

This clonotype has ten or more counts. The chain uses TRBV6-2 or TRBV6-3 and TRBJ1-6; D unresolved. With 7 bases removed from V and 7 bases from J, the gap between germline ends came to 17 bases. This CDR3 comprises 15 residues. The germline V gene has CDR1 MNHEY and CDR2 SVGEGT. The CDR3, as DNA: TGTGCCAGCACTATTGGGAGCTCGGAGAATTCACCCCTCCACTTT. Residues: CASTIGSSENSPLHF.

This clonotype was counted at least ten times. This rearrangement joins TRBV29-1 to TRBJ2-3, with D uncertain. Trimming shortened V by 0 bases and J by 2 bases, and 9 bases separated the two germline ends. The CDR3 is made up of 14 amino acids. CDR1 and CDR2 (germline): SQVTM, ANQGSEA. CDR3 DNA: TGCAGCGTTGAAGAACAGACTCACACAGATACGCAGTATTTT. Amino acid sequence: CSVEEQTHTDTQYF.

The rearrangement joins TRBV20-1 to TRBJ1-1; TRBD1 might be the D (6 bases). Germline-derived CDR1 and CDR2 are DFQATT and SNEGSKA (reference sequence). Trimming pared 6 bases from V and 2 bases from J, leaving 19 bases between. The CDR3 loop spans 15 amino acids. CDR3 region: CSASGARTGNTEAFF. The CDR3 nucleotides are TGCAGTGCCTCGGGGGCCCGCACAGGAAACACTGAAGCTTTCTTT.